A single sample is the source of the 18 T cell receptor beta chains below, sequenced in a study of shared clonotypes between healthy human individuals. Produced via immunoSEQ multiplex PCR; TCRdb's table is partial and in-frame only. The sample shows about 2 million clones, approximately 95% of them seen only once. Naive CD8 cells, CD45RO-negative and positively selected for CCR7, excluded terminally differentiated effector memory CD45RA+ cells. The material sequenced was naive CD8+ T cells sorted from blood. The receptor source for this set is a man aged 18 to 29 in good health.

The chain links TRBV10-3 to TRBJ1-1; perhaps TRBD1 as D (5 bases). Germline assignment: CDR1 ENHRY and CDR2 SYGVKD. This CDR3 contains 14 residues. Trimming took off 3 bases at V and 4 bases at J, with 12 bases between the two ends. The CDR3 sequence: CAISETGDRTEAFF. The CDR3 nucleotides read TGTGCCATCAGTGAAACGGGGGATCGCACTGAAGCTTTCTTT.

The CDR3: CASSYGRASDTQYF. CDR3 DNA: TGTGCCAGCAGTTATGGCAGGGCATCAGATACGCAGTATTTT. The rearrangement joins TRBV6-5 to TRBJ2-3; D possibly corresponds to TRBD1 (5 bases). Germline CDR1 reads MNHEY; CDR2 reads SVGAGI. V was cut by 3 bases and J by 4 bases, with 11 bases left in between. This CDR3 comprises 14 residues.

The chain employs TRBV4-2 and TRBJ2-6, with 8 bases matching TRBD2. Germline CDR1 and CDR2: LGHNA and YNFKEQ. There are 19 residues in the CDR3. V lost 3 bases to trimming and J lost 0 bases; unmatched junction nucleotides: 10. CDR3 coding DNA: TGTGCCAGCAGCCACCTGGGTAGCGGGGCTCCCTCTGGGGCCAACGTCCTGACTTTC. Residues: CASSHLGSGAPSGANVLTF.

The V call is TRBV11-2, the J call TRBJ2-3; D gene ambiguous. CDR3 length equals 15 residues. CDR1 and CDR2 from the germline V gene are SGHAT and FQNNGV. V was clipped by 3 bases and J by 1 base, with 11 bases between them. CDR3 DNA: TGTGCCAGCAGCTTTCGGGTGTTCGGCACAGATACGCAGTATTTT. Protein product: CASSFRVFGTDTQYF.

In its sample, this clone was seen once. The chain carries TRBV5-6 and TRBJ2-7, with 8 bases fitting TRBD1. The CDR3 totals 15 residues. CDR1 SGHDT and CDR2 YYEEEE come from the germline V gene. With V trimmed by 3 bases and J by 5 bases, 10 bases remained unmatched. In nucleotides, the CDR3 is TGTGCCAGCAGCTCCCGTGGACAGGGTAAGGACGAGCAGTACTTC. Translating gives CASSSRGQGKDEQYF.

Only one count was recorded for this clone. This sequence joins TRBV7-2 and TRBJ2-2, with 10 bases identical to TRBD2. The CDR3 contains 19 residues. V lost 5 bases, J lost 6 bases, and 18 bases stayed unmatched. The germline gives CDR1 SGHTA, CDR2 FQGNSA. In DNA, the CDR3 is TGTGCCAGCAGCGTTAACCCCACGTGGAGCGGGAGGGCCGCCGGGGAGCTGTTTTTT. This gives the protein CASSVNPTWSGRAAGELFF.

This sequence joins TRBV19 and TRBJ2-1; 11 bases agree with TRBD1. Trimming cost V 3 bases and J 8 bases; bases outside gene matches: 9. Germline V gene sequence: CDR1 LNHDA, CDR2 SQIVND (reference sequence). The CDR3 contains 16 residues. This chain's CDR3 is CASSMLRDRGSDEQFF. The CDR3, as DNA: TGTGCCAGTAGTATGCTCCGGGACAGGGGGAGCGATGAGCAGTTCTTC.

The V gene is TRBV27, the J gene TRBJ1-1; D gene ambiguous. Germline V gene lookup returns CDR1 MNHEY and CDR2 SMNVEV (reference sequence). This CDR3 region has 15 residues. With 0 bases removed from V and 5 bases from J, the gap between germline ends came to 13 bases. CDR3: CASSLSESRWTEAFF. CDR3 sequence (DNA): TGTGCCAGCAGTTTATCTGAAAGTAGATGGACTGAAGCTTTCTTT.

Written as DNA, the CDR3 is TGCGCCAGCAGCCAAGTAGGGACAGGGGGGGATTCACCCCTCCACTTT. Protein sequence: CASSQVGTGGDSPLHF. The rearrangement uses TRBV4-1 and TRBJ1-6; 11 bases agree with TRBD1. The CDR3 is 16 residues long. Germline V gives CDR1 MGHRA, CDR2 YSYEKL. The junction had 4 bases not matched to a gene; V was cut back by 1 base and J by 8 bases.

The chain is built from TRBV4-3 and TRBJ2-2, with TRBD2 identical over 10 bases. With 0 bases clipped from V and 5 bases from J, the junction kept 15 bases outside the gene matches. Germline V gene lookup returns CDR1 LGHNA and CDR2 YSLEER. The CDR3 covers 20 residues. CDR3 sequence (DNA): TGCGCCAGCAGCCAAGAGGGGAAAGCGGGAGGGCCGTTTGGAACCGGGGAGCTGTTTTTT. As protein: CASSQEGKAGGPFGTGELFF.

The J gene is TRBJ2-3, the V gene TRBV6-5, with D tentatively TRBD1 (5 bases). The length of the CDR3 is 16 residues. Germline CDR1 is MNHEY and CDR2 is SVGAGI. V was trimmed by 2 bases and J by 4 bases, leaving 16 bases between them. The CDR3 DNA follows: TGTGCCAGCAGTTACGGGGTTTTTGGGGCCGCAGATACGCAGTATTTT. Translating it yields CASSYGVFGAADTQYF.

The rearrangement joins TRBV5-4 to TRBJ2-3, with D unclear. V dropped 2 bases and J dropped 5 bases, with 9 bases sitting between them. The CDR3 consists of 13 residues. Germline V gives CDR1 SGHNT, CDR2 YYREEE (reference sequence). The CDR3 sequence: CASSFKGRDTQYF. Written as DNA, the CDR3 is TGTGCCAGCAGCTTTAAGGGTAGAGATACGCAGTATTTT.

The chain employs TRBV4-1 and TRBJ1-4; 7 bases line up with TRBD1. This CDR3 is 14 amino acids long. V lost 4 bases, J lost 6 bases, and 5 bases stayed unmatched. Germline CDR1 is MGHRA and CDR2 is YSYEKL. CDR3 bases: TGCGCCAGCAGCCCCGGGACAGCGGATGAAAAACTGTTTTTT. Protein product: CASSPGTADEKLFF.

The J gene is TRBJ2-7, the V gene TRBV14, with 8 bases identical to TRBD2. Trimming removed 4 bases from V and 3 bases from J; junction bases left unmatched: 8. Germline V gives CDR1 SGHDN, CDR2 FVKESK. The CDR3 is 15 residues long. CDR3 sequence: CASSRIAGLIYEQYF. CDR3 coding DNA: TGTGCCAGCAGCCGAATAGCGGGATTGATCTACGAGCAGTACTTC. Full variable domain (rest looked up from reference TRBV14 and TRBJ2-7): EAGVTQFPSHSVIEKGQTVTLRCDPISGHDNLYWYRRVMGKEIKFLLHFVKESKQDESGMPNNRFLAERTGGTYSTLKVQPAELEDSGVYFCASSRIAGLIYEQYFGPGTRLTVT.

In regard to this clone: Within the sample, other DNA sequences also encode this same CDR3. The chain couples TRBV6-5 to TRBJ2-1; D not certain. The germline V gene has CDR1 MNHEY and CDR2 SVGAGI. With 0 bases removed from V and 5 bases from J, the gap between germline ends came to 8 bases. The CDR3 contains 14 residues. The CDR3 nucleotides are TGTGCCAGCAGTTACTCCGGCGGAGACAATGAGCAGTTCTTC. It specifies CASSYSGGDNEQFF.

The chain joins TRBV7-8 to TRBJ1-1, with 10 bases fitting TRBD1. This CDR3 is 17 amino acids long. V was clipped by 1 base and J by 3 bases; unmatched bases: 8. Germline CDR1 is SGHVS and CDR2 is FQNEAQ. In nucleotides, the CDR3 is TGTGCCAGCAGCTTAGGGACAGGGGGGAGAAAGGACACTGAAGCTTTCTTT. Translating it yields CASSLGTGGRKDTEAFF.

The chain's CDR3 is CASGTSVPDTQYF. Here the CDR3 DNA reads TGTGCCAGCGGGACTAGCGTCCCAGATACGCAGTATTTT. The rearrangement joins TRBV7-9 to TRBJ2-3; 10 nucleotides agree with TRBD2. V was pared by 8 bases and J by 4 bases, with 3 bases of the junction left unmatched. This CDR3 comprises 13 residues. Germline assignment: CDR1 SEHNR and CDR2 FQNEAQ (reference sequence). The full variable domain, with the rest looked up from reference TRBV7-9 and TRBJ2-3, is DTGVSQNPRHKITKRGQNVTFRCDPISEHNRLYWYRQTLGQGPEFLTYFQNEAQLEKSRLLSDRFSAERPKGSFSTLEIQRTEQGDSAMYLCASGTSVPDTQYFGPGTRLTVL.

The sample holds one count of this clone. The V and J genes are TRBV6-6 and TRBJ1-1; 7 nucleotides line up with TRBD1. From germline, CDR1 is MNHNY and CDR2 SVGAGI (reference sequence). This CDR3 has 16 amino acids. The junction had 13 bases not matched to a gene; V was cut back by 5 bases and J by 4 bases. This CDR3 reads CASSRLLTGEGTEAFF. The CDR3 DNA is TGTGCCAGCAGTCGACTCCTAACAGGGGAGGGCACTGAAGCTTTCTTT.